A selection of T cell receptor beta chains follows, all from one sample in a study of blood T cell repertoires in COVID-19. Sequencing was performed with immunoSEQ multiplex PCR; in TCRdb, only in-frame clones are kept and a portion is missing. The table shows about 380,000 clones, with approximately 90% occurring only once. Material for sequencing was PBMCs or T cells enriched from blood (not recorded which). All receptors derive from a woman aged 18-30 years who had recovered from COVID-19. Each CDR3 is given with its conserved first and last residue. The order of the fields is CDR3 length, clone size, J gene, V gene, D gene, CDR3 DNA, CDR3 protein. The D gene is left open where the match is weak. Clone size is not always given. Where it is, it says once, few, many or a class for expanded clones.

>16|NA|TRBJ1-3|TRBV7-2|NA
TGTGCCAGCAGCCCGGTTGGACACCCCTCTGGAAACACCATATATTTT
CASSPVGHPSGNTIYF
>11|NA|TRBJ2-1|TRBV5-1|NA
TGCGCCAGCAGCTTGGGCGGTGAGCAGTTCTTC
CASSLGGEQFF
>15|NA|TRBJ1-6|TRBV19|TRBD1
TGTGCCAGTAGTATAGCTGGGACAGTTAATTCACCCCTCCACTTT
CASSIAGTVNSPLHF
>16|NA|TRBJ2-1|TRBV7-2|TRBD2
TGTGCCAGCAGCTTAAATGGGGCGGGGGGAATGTATGAGCAGTTCTTC
CASSLNGAGGMYEQFF
>15|NA|TRBJ2-3|TRBV10-3|TRBD2
TGTGCCTACGGACTAGCGGGGGGAATGGGGGATACGCAGTATTTT
CAYGLAGGMGDTQYF
>13|NA|TRBJ1-5|TRBV30|NA
TGTGCCTGGACCCAACAGGGTGCTCAGCCCCAGCATTTT
CAWTQQGAQPQHF
>14|NA|TRBJ1-2|TRBV19|NA
TGTGCCAGTAGTCCGATGGGGGCTTACTATGGCTACACCTTT
CASSPMGAYYGYTF
>17|few|TRBJ1-2|TRBV30|TRBD1
TGTGCCTGGACAGTAGCCAAGTTGAGGGGGACAGGAAATGGCTACACCTTC
CAWTVAKLRGTGNGYTF
>15|NA|TRBJ2-7|TRBV7-2|NA
TGTGCCAGCAGCTTAGCGGAGGTAGGACCCTACGAGCAGTACTTC
CASSLAEVGPYEQYF
>15|few|TRBJ2-1|TRBV29-1|TRBD1
TGCAGCGTAGACCAGGGGGCGAACTCCTACAATGAGCAGTTCTTC
CSVDQGANSYNEQFF
>16|NA|TRBJ1-6|TRBV9|TRBD1
TGTGCCAGCAGCGTAGGAGGGGGCAAAAATAATTCACCCCTCCACTTT
CASSVGGGKNNSPLHF
>15|few|TRBJ2-7|TRBV11-2|TRBD2
TGTGCCAGCAGCTCAAGGACTAGCGGGCGCTACGAGCAGTACTTC
CASSSRTSGRYEQYF
>15|NA|TRBJ1-5|TRBV15|NA
TGTGCCACCAGCAGAGACGGGAGAAACAATCAGCCCCAGCATTTT
CATSRDGRNNQPQHF
>14|few|TRBJ1-1|TRBV3-1/TRBV3-2|TRBD1
TGTGCCAGCAGCCAAGACAGGGGGCGGACTGAAGCTTTCTTT
CASSQDRGRTEAFF
>16|NA|TRBJ1-5|TRBV6-6|TRBD1
TGTGCCAGCAGAGCCCGGACAGGGCTTAGCAATCAGCCCCAGCATTTT
CASRARTGLSNQPQHF
>16|NA|TRBJ2-2|TRBV3-1/TRBV3-2|NA
TGTGCCAGCAGCCAAGATGCAGGGGTAAACACCGGGGAGCTGTTTTTT
CASSQDAGVNTGELFF
>15|NA|TRBJ1-2|TRBV4-3|NA
TGCGCCAGCAGCCAATCCCAGGGGAGCCACTATGGCTACACCTTC
CASSQSQGSHYGYTF